A single sample is the source of the 4 T cell receptor beta chains below, sequenced in a study of T cell repertoires in cytomegalovirus infection. These receptors have no known antigen. From the reads, TCRdb called clonotypes with MiXCR, one entry per CDR3 protein. The sample lists approximately 1,000,000 distinct CDR3 sequences, around 32% occurring once. Sample: cultured CD8+ T cells from PBMCs, taken from culture after CMV antigen stimulation. The origin of the receptors is a human donor in good health (CMV status not recorded). Some clones in this sample may be carry-over from other donors' samples.

The rearrangement joins TRBV7-9 to TRBJ2-3, with 7 nucleotides matching TRBD1. This CDR3 spans 18 amino acids. J was trimmed by 3 bases and V by 4 bases; bases with no gene match: 16. The germline V gene has CDR1 SEHNR and CDR2 FQNEAQ (reference sequence). The CDR3: CASSWRQGIHNGTDTQYF. CDR3 nucleotides: TGTGCCAGCAGCTGGAGACAGGGTATTCACAACGGGACAGATACGCAGTATTTT.

The genes are TRBV24-1 and TRBJ1-5; tentative D call: TRBD1 (5 bases). The germline CDR1 and CDR2 sequences are KGHDR and SFDVKD. Trimming took off 4 bases at V and 1 base at J, with 10 bases between the two ends. The CDR3 is 15 amino acids. The CDR3 DNA follows: TGTGCCACCAGTGAAACGGCAGGGAGCAATCAGCCCCAGCATTTT. Its translation: CATSETAGSNQPQHF.

The J gene is TRBJ2-2, the V gene TRBV24-1; D unclear. Trimming cost V 8 bases and J 0 bases, with 12 bases left between them. This CDR3 is built from 15 residues. Per the germline V gene, CDR1 is KGHDR and CDR2 is SFDVKD. The CDR3 loop is CATMPRIANTGELFF. The CDR3 nucleotides are TGTGCCACCATGCCCCGGATCGCGAACACCGGGGAGCTGTTTTTT.

Notes on this clonotype: A read error may account for a junction end that differs from germline. This chain connects TRBV6-5 to TRBJ2-2; 7 bases line up with TRBD2. The V gene's germline CDR1 is MNHEY and CDR2 SVGAGI. The CDR3 loop spans 16 amino acids. The CDR3 sequence: CASSDSGGSGTGELFF. The DNA of the CDR3 is TGTGCCAGCAGTGACTCGGGGGGTTCGGGTACCGGGGAGCTGTTTTTT.